Listed below are T cell receptor beta chains from one sample, sequenced in a study of PD-L1 blockade in urothelial cancer. The data were produced by immunoSEQ multiplex PCR, yet TCRdb's version contains in-frame clones alone and is incomplete. The data hold roughly 51,000 clones, with 70% to 90% observed a single time. This material consisted of PBMCs, taken around atezolizumab (anti-PD-L1) treatment. These TCRs come from a man aged 45-65 years with urothelial cancer. Both conserved end residues are part of each CDR3. Fields, in order: V gene, J gene, D gene, CDR3 protein. The D gene is left open where the match is weak.

>TRBV11-2|TRBJ1-2|TRBD1
CASRNLGQPTYYGYTF
>TRBV9|TRBJ2-1|TRBD1
CASSPRQGINNEQFF
>TRBV7-9|TRBJ2-5|TRBD2
CASSLSGMETQYF
>TRBV19|TRBJ1-2|TRBD1
CASSISADRGPHYGYTF
>TRBV11-2|TRBJ1-1|TRBD1
CASRLAGQANTEAFF
>TRBV2|TRBJ2-5|TRBD2
CASSLAGPRETQYF
>TRBV5-6|TRBJ1-1|.
CASSPGGSEAFF
>TRBV9|TRBJ2-7|TRBD1
CASSVATGAGYEQYF
>TRBV5-1|TRBJ1-3|TRBD1
CASSLEGQGINTIYF
>TRBV7-2|TRBJ2-4|.
CASSFPRGGEAKNIQYF
>TRBV28|TRBJ2-3|.
CASSFYTTDTQYF
>TRBV2|TRBJ1-2|.
CASSATGSYGYTF
>TRBV30|TRBJ2-3|TRBD1
CAWSVHPRTGGSTDTQYF
>TRBV7-2|TRBJ2-3|.
CASSLTERGLDTQYF
>TRBV30|TRBJ1-2|TRBD1
CAWGTGTGSGVGYGYTF
>TRBV6-1|TRBJ2-1|TRBD1
CASSEGLGQGNEQFF
>TRBV20-1|TRBJ2-6|.
CQGSGANVLTF
>TRBV5-1|TRBJ2-5|.
CASSLLGGGGETQYF
>TRBV9|TRBJ1-4|TRBD1
CASSLETGGTVEKLFF
>TRBV27|TRBJ2-7|.
CASRTLVVGSEQYF
>TRBV29-1|TRBJ1-2|TRBD1
CSAMGQGYGYTF
>TRBV6-1|TRBJ1-4|.
CASMAGSGEKLFF
>TRBV2|TRBJ2-3|TRBD2
CASSEVTSGYTQYF
>TRBV30|TRBJ2-3|.
CAWSVRTSRGGTDTQYF
>TRBV19|TRBJ1-3|.
CASTRTSSGNTIYF
>TRBV10-3|TRBJ2-2|.
CAISRSGSSGELFF
>TRBV4-1|TRBJ2-2|.
CASSQDINTGELFF
>TRBV29-1|TRBJ2-7|TRBD2
CSVEGGRGLAGLEYEQYF
>TRBV2|TRBJ1-1|.
CASSDSMNTEAFF
>TRBV19|TRBJ1-2|TRBD1
CASSRRTGGDGYTF
>TRBV9|TRBJ2-2|.
CASSVGAGRTGELFF
>TRBV5-1|TRBJ2-7|TRBD2
CASSTRSSGGYEQYF
>TRBV27|TRBJ2-7|TRBD2
CASSFNPSGIYEQYF
>TRBV6-4|TRBJ1-3|.
CATPAGDSGNTIYF
>TRBV6-1|TRBJ1-1|TRBD1
CASSSLDRATEAFF
>TRBV9|TRBJ2-7|TRBD1
CASSVASGGETYEQYF
>TRBV10-2|TRBJ1-1|.
CASSDRGTEAFF
>TRBV4-1|TRBJ2-3|.
CASSQDASGTDTQYF
>TRBV27|TRBJ1-2|TRBD1
CASSATGRVGYGYTF
>TRBV5-1|TRBJ2-3|.
CASSPPAPGTQYF